This T cell receptor beta chain was captured by sequencing in a study of shared clonotypes between healthy human individuals. This clone was seen more than once but under ten times. Trimming left V 0 bases short and J 2 bases short, with 15 bases between. CDR1 is GTSNPN, CDR2 SVGIG, per germline (reference sequence). CDR3 size: 16 residues. Clones were sequenced by immunoSEQ multiplex PCR, and TCRdb holds only the in-frame ones, with some missing. The sample yields some 2.1 million clones, 95% seen once. This chain uses TRBV30 with TRBJ2-3; D is possibly TRBD2 (6 bases). Sequencing used naive CD4+ T cells sorted from blood. Subset specified: CD45RA+ positively selected. This TCR derives from a man between 18 and 35 years old in good health. CDR3 loop: CAWSVRRRDDTDTQYF. CDR3 sequence (DNA): TGTGCCTGGAGTGTACGGCGGCGGGACGACACAGATACGCAGTATTTT.